One sample yielded the 5 T cell receptor beta chains listed below, sequenced in a study of blood T cell repertoires in COVID-19. The method was immunoSEQ multiplex PCR; TCRdb's version includes in-frame clones alone and lacks a portion of them. The table includes a few hundred thousand clones, more than 80% detected once. What was sequenced was peripheral blood. These receptors all come from a man younger than 40 who had recovered from COVID-19.

The genes are TRBV30 and TRBJ2-7, with a weak D call TRBD1 (5 bases). Between the trimmed V and J ends, which lost 3 bases and 2 bases, there was a span of 14 bases. The CDR3 consists of 14 residues. In germline, CDR1 is GTSNPN, CDR2 SVGIG (reference sequence). The CDR3 protein is CAWSPGLGAYEQYF. CDR3 DNA sequence: TGTGCCTGGAGCCCAGGTTTAGGGGCCTACGAGCAGTACTTC.

Details on this clone: Other DNA sequences within the sample encode an identical CDR3. The gene calls are TRBV11-2 and TRBJ1-2, with D perhaps TRBD1 (5 bases). Trimming left V 0 bases short and J 7 bases short, with 6 bases between. Germline V gives CDR1 SGHAT, CDR2 FQNNGV. The CDR3 consists of 12 residues. The CDR3 is CASSLDRAGYTF. CDR3 in DNA: TGTGCCAGCAGCTTAGACAGGGCTGGCTACACCTTC.

This clone was detected once. A much larger clone differs by one base, so this may be a read error. This chain uses TRBV5-4 with TRBJ1-2, with a weak D call TRBD1 (6 bases). This CDR3 is 13 amino acids long. The V and J ends lost 5 bases and 2 bases respectively, with 10 bases between them. The V gene's germline CDR1 is SGHNT and CDR2 YYREEE (reference sequence). The CDR3 sequence: CASSYDRNYGYTF. CDR3 coding DNA: TGTGCCAGCAGTTACGACAGGAACTATGGCTACACCTTC. Using reference TRBV5-4 and TRBJ1-2 for the parts outside the CDR3, the full variable domain is ETGVTQSPTHLIKTRGQQVTLRCSSQSGHNTVSWYQQALGQGPQFIFQYYREEENGRGNFPPRFSGLQFPNYSSELNVNALELDDSALYLCASSYDRNYGYTFGSGTRLTVV.

The rearrangement uses TRBV9 and TRBJ2-1, with TRBD2 matching over 8 bases. V shed 0 bases and J 2 bases; nucleotides not matched to a gene: 1. The CDR3 is 15 amino acids. Germline V lookup: CDR1 SGDLS, CDR2 YYNGEE. This CDR3 is CASSVVAGTYNEQFF. The CDR3 DNA reads as TGTGCCAGCAGCGTAGTAGCGGGGACCTACAATGAGCAGTTCTTC.

The CDR3 region is CASSKFSTGELFF. DNA of the CDR3: TGTGCCAGCAGCAAGTTCAGCACCGGGGAGCTGTTTTTT. The rearrangement links TRBV2 to TRBJ2-2; unclear D gene. The CDR3 runs to 13 residues. The V gene's germline CDR1 is SNHLY and CDR2 FYNNEI. Trimming left V 6 bases short and J 4 bases short, with 9 bases between. Based on the CDR3 plus reference TRBV2 and TRBJ2-2, the full variable domain is EPEVTQTPSHQVTQMGQEVILRCVPISNHLYFYWYRQILGQKVEFLVSFYNNEISEKSEIFDDQFSVERPDGSNFTLKIRSTKLEDSAMYFCASSKFSTGELFFGEGSRLTVL.